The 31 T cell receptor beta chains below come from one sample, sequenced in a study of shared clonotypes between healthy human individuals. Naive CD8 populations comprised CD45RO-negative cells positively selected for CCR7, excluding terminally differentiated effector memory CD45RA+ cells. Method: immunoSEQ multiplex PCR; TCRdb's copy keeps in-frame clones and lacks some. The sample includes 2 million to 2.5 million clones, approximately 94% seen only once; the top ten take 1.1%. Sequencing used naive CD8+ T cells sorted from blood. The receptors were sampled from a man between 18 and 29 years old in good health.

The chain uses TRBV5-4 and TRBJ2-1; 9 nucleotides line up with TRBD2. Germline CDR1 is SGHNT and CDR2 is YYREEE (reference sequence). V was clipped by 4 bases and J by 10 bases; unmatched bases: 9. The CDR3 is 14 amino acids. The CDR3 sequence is CASSIQAGGEEQFF. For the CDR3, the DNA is TGTGCCAGCAGCATACAAGCGGGGGGTGAAGAGCAGTTCTTC. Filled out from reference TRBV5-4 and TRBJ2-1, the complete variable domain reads ETGVTQSPTHLIKTRGQQVTLRCSSQSGHNTVSWYQQALGQGPQFIFQYYREEENGRGNFPPRFSGLQFPNYSSELNVNALELDDSALYLCASSIQAGGEEQFFGPGTRLTVL.

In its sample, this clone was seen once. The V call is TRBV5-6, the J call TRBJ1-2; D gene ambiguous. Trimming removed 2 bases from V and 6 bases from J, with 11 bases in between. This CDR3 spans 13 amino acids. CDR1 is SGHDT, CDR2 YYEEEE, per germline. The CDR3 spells CASSFDGSDGYTF. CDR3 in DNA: TGTGCCAGCAGCTTCGACGGATCTGATGGCTACACCTTC.

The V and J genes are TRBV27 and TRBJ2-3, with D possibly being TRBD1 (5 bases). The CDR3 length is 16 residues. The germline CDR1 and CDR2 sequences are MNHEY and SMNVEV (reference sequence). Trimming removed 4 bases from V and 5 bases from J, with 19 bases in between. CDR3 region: CASSSATGLEIDTQYF. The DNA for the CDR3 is TGTGCCAGCAGTTCGGCCACAGGTTTGGAAATAGATACGCAGTATTTT.

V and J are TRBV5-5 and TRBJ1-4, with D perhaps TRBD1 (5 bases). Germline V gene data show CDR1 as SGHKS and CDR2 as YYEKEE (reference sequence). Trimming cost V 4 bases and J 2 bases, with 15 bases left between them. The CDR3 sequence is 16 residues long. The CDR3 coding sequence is TGTGCCAGCAGCCTACTTGGGACGGATACTAATGAAAAACTGTTTTTT. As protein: CASSLLGTDTNEKLFF.

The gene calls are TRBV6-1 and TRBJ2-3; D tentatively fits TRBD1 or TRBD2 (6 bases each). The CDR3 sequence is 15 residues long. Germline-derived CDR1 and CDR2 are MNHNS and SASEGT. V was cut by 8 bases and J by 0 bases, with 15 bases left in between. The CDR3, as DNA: TGTGCCAGCGGCAAGGGGGGTCCTAGCACAGATACGCAGTATTTT. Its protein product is CASGKGGPSTDTQYF.

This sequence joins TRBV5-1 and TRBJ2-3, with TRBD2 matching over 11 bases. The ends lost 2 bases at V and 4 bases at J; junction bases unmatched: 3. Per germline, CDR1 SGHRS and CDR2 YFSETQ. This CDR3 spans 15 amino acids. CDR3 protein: CASSFSGGAPDTQYF. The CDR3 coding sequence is TGCGCCAGCAGCTTTAGCGGGGGGGCCCCAGATACGCAGTATTTT.

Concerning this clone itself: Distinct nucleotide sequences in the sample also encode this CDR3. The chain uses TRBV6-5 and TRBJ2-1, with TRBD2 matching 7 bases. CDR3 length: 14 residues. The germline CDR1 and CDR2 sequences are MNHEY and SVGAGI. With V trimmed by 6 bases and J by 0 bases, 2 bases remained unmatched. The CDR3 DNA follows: TGTGCCAGCAGCCCGGGGGGCTCCTACAATGAGCAGTTCTTC. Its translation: CASSPGGSYNEQFF.

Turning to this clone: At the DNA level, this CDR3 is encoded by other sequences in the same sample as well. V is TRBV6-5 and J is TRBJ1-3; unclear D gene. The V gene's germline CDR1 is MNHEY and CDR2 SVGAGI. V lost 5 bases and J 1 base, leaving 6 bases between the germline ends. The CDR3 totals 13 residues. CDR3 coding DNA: TGTGCCAGCAGTACCGGTTCTGGAAACACCATATATTTT. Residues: CASSTGSGNTIYF.

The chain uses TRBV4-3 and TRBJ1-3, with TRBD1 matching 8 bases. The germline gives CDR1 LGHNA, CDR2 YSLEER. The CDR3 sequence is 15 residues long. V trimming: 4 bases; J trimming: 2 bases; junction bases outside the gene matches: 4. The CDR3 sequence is CASSLDRVTGNTIYF. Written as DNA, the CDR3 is TGCGCCAGCAGCCTGGACAGGGTGACTGGAAACACCATATATTTT.

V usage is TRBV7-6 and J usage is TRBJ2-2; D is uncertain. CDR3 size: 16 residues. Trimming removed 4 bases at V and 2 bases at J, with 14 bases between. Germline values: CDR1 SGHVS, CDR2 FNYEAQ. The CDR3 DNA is TGTGCCAGCAGCTCGTACGATGACTCTAACACCGGGGAGCTGTTTTTT. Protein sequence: CASSSYDDSNTGELFF.

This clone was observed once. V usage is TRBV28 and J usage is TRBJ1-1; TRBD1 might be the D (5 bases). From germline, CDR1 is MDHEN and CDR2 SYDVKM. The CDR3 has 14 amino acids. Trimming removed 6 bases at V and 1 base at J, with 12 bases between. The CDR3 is CASSPRTKNTEAFF. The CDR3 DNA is TGTGCCAGCAGCCCCAGGACAAAGAACACTGAAGCTTTCTTT.

As DNA, the CDR3 is TGTGCCAGCAGCTTAGAAGGTGGCGTCCGGGGGCCGTCCTACGAGCAGTACTTC. Translation gives CASSLEGGVRGPSYEQYF. The chain links TRBV11-2 to TRBJ2-7; D possibly uses TRBD1 or TRBD2 (6 bases each). The CDR3 sequence is 18 residues long. The V gene lost 0 bases and the J gene lost 1 base, with 19 bases spanning the gap. CDR1 SGHAT and CDR2 FQNNGV come from the germline V gene. The full variable domain, its missing parts supplied by reference TRBV11-2 and TRBJ2-7, is EAGVAQSPRYKIIEKRQSVAFWCNPISGHATLYWYQQILGQGPKLLIQFQNNGVVDDSQLPKDRFSAERLKGVDSTLKIQPAKLEDSAVYLCASSLEGGVRGPSYEQYFGPGTRLTVT.

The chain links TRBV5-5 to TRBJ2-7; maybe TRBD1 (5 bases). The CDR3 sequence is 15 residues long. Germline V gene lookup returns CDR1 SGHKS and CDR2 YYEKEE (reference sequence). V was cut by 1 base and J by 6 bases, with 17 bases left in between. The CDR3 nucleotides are TGTGCCAGCAGCTTGTCGGACCGAGTGGGGCGCGAGCAGTACTTC. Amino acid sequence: CASSLSDRVGREQYF.

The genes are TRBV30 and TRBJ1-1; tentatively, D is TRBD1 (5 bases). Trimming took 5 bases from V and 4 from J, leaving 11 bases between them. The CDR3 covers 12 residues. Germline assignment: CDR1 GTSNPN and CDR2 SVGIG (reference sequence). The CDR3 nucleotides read TGTGCCTGGGAGTACGGGGGCACTGAAGCTTTCTTT. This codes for CAWEYGGTEAFF.

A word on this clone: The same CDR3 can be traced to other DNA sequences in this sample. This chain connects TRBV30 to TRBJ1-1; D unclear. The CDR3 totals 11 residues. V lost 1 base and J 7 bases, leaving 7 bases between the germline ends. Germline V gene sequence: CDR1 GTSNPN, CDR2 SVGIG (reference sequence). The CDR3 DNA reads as TGTGCCTGGAGTGGCGGCTATGAAGCTTTCTTT. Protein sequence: CAWSGGYEAFF.

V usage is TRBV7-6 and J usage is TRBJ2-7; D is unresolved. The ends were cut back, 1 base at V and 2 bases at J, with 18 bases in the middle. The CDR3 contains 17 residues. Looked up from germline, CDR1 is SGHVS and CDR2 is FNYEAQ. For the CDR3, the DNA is TGTGCCAGCAGCTTAGGAATCGGCGAGAGCAAAACCTACGAGCAGTACTTC. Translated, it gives CASSLGIGESKTYEQYF.

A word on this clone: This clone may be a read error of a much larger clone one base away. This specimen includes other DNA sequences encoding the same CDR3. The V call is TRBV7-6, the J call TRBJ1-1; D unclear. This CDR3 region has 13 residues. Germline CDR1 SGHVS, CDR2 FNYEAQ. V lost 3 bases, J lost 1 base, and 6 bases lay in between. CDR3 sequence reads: CASSLVENTEAFF. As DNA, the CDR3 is TGTGCCAGCAGCTTGGTAGAGAACACTGAAGCTTTCTTT.

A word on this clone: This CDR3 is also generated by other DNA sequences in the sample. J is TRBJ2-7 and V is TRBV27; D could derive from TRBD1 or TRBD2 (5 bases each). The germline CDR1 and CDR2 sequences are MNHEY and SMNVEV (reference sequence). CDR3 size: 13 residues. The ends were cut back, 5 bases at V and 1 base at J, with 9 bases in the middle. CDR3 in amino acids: CASSAGTSYEQYF. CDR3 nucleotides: TGTGCCAGCAGTGCAGGGACGTCCTACGAGCAGTACTTC.

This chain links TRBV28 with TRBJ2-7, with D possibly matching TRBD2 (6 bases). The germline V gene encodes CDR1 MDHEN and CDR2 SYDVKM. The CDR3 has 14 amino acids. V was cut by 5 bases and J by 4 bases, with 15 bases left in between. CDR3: CASSRSGEMYEQYF. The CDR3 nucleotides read TGTGCCAGCAGTAGATCGGGGGAGATGTACGAGCAGTACTTC.

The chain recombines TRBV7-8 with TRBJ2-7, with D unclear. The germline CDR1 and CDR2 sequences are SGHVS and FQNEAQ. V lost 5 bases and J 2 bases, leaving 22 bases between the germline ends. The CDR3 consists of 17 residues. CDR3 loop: CASSQDLGQAPTYEQYF. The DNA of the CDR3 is TGTGCCAGCAGCCAGGACCTCGGGCAGGCTCCAACCTACGAGCAGTACTTC.

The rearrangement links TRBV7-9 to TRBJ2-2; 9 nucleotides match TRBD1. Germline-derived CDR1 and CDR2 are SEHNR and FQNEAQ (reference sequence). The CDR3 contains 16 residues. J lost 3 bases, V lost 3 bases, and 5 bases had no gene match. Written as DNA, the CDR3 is TGTGCCAGCAGCTTCGGGACAGGGCCGTACACCGGGGAGCTGTTTTTT. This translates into CASSFGTGPYTGELFF.

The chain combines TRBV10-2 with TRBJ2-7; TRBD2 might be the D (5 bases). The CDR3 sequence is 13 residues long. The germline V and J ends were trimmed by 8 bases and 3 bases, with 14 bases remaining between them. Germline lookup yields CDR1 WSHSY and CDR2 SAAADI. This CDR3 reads CASASDGIYEQYF. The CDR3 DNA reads TGCGCCAGCGCCTCGGACGGGATCTACGAGCAGTACTTC.

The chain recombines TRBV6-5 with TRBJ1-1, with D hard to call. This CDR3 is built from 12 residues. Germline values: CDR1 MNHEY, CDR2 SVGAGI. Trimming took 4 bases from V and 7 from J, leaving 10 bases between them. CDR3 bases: TGTGCCAGCAGTTCCCTCCCAGGTGAAGCTTTCTTT. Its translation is CASSSLPGEAFF.

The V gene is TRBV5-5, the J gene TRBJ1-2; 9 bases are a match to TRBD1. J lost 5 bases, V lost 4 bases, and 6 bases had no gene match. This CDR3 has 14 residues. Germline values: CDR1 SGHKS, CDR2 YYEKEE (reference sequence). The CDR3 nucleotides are TGTGCCAGCAGCACTGGGACAGGGAGGTATGGCTACACCTTC. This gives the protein CASSTGTGRYGYTF.

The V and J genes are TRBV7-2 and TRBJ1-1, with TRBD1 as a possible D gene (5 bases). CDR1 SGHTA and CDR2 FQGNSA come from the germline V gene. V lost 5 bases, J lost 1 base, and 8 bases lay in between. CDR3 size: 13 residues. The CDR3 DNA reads TGTGCCAGCAGCCTGGACAAGAACACTGAAGCTTTCTTT. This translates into CASSLDKNTEAFF.

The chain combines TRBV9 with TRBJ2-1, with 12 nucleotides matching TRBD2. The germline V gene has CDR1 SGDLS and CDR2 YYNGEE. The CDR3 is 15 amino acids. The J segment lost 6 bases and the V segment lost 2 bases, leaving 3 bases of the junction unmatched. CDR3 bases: TGTGCCAGCAGCGTCGGACTAGCGGGAATCAATGAGCAGTTCTTC. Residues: CASSVGLAGINEQFF.

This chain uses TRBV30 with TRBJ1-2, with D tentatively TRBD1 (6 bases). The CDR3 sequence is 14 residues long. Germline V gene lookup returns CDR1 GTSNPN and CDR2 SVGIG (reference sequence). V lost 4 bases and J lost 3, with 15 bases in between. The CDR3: CAWNFPGGDYGYTF. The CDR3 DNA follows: TGTGCCTGGAACTTCCCCGGGGGCGACTATGGCTACACCTTC.

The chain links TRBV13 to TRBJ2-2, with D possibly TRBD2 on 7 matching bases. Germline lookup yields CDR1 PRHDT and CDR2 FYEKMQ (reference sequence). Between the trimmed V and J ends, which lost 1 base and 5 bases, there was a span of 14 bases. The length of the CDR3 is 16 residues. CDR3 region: CASSLVRGAPTGELFF. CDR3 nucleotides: TGTGCCAGCAGCTTAGTTCGGGGGGCTCCTACCGGGGAGCTGTTTTTT.

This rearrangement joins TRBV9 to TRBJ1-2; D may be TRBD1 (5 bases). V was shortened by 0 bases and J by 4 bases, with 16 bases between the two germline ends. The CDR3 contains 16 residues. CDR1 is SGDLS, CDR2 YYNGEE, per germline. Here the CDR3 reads CASSVDAAGSGYGYTF. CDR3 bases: TGTGCCAGCAGCGTAGACGCGGCAGGGTCAGGCTATGGCTACACCTTC.

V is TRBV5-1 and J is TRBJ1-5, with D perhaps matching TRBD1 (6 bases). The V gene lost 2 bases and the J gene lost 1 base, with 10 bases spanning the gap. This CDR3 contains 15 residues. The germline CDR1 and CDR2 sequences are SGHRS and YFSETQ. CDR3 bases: TGCGCCAGCAGCTTTTCAGGGGAGAGCAATCAGCCCCAGCATTTT. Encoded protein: CASSFSGESNQPQHF.

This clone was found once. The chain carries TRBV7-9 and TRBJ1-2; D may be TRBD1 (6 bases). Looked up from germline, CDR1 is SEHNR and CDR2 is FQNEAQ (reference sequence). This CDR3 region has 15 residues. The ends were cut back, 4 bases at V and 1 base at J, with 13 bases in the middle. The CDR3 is CASSSGTLHNYGYTF. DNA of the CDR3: TGTGCCAGCAGCTCCGGGACACTACATAACTATGGCTACACCTTC.